The rows below give T cell receptor beta chains drawn from one sample of a study of technical replicates of blood from a few donors. Assay: immunoSEQ multiplex PCR; the TCRdb copy retains only in-frame clones and omits some. The repertoire holds 100,000 or so clones, roughly 95% seen once, with 0.21% in the top ten. Sequenced: T cells isolated from PBMCs. The receptors originated from a human donor in good health. The CDR3 runs from the conserved cysteine through the conserved F or W. Clone size is stated in some rows and not others, as once, few, many or a class when expanded.

CDR3aa: CASSQTGSYQDTQYF
len: 15
v_gene: TRBV4-1
j_gene: TRBJ2-3
abundance: NA

CDR3aa: CASSLGRSTDTQYF
len: 14
v_gene: TRBV7-2
j_gene: TRBJ2-3
abundance: NA

CDR3aa: CASSQEPGLAGTIAYEQYF
len: 19
v_gene: TRBV4-2
j_gene: TRBJ2-7
abundance: NA

CDR3aa: CASRMTSGPYEQYF
len: 14
v_gene: TRBV19
j_gene: TRBJ2-7
abundance: NA

CDR3aa: CASSVGQDLIFSGNTIYF
len: 18
v_gene: TRBV9
j_gene: TRBJ1-3
abundance: NA

CDR3aa: CASSPRGGELFF
len: 12
v_gene: TRBV28
j_gene: TRBJ2-2
abundance: once

CDR3aa: CASSLASGGHNEQFF
len: 15
v_gene: TRBV11-2
j_gene: TRBJ2-1
abundance: NA

CDR3aa: CASSSVSYGGGAADTQYF
len: 18
v_gene: TRBV7-6
j_gene: TRBJ2-3
abundance: NA

CDR3aa: CASSSLAGGPLEQFF
len: 15
v_gene: TRBV5-1
j_gene: TRBJ2-1
abundance: NA

CDR3aa: CASSYNRERTGELFF
len: 15
v_gene: TRBV6-5
j_gene: TRBJ2-2
abundance: NA

CDR3aa: CASSFGPRMYRDSHTEAFF
len: 19
v_gene: TRBV5-1
j_gene: TRBJ1-1
abundance: NA

CDR3aa: CASSLDPPSGANEQFF
len: 16
v_gene: TRBV5-1
j_gene: TRBJ2-1
abundance: NA

CDR3aa: CASSLAGGGTEAFF
len: 14
v_gene: TRBV11-2
j_gene: TRBJ1-1
abundance: NA

CDR3aa: CASRNSGDQPQHF
len: 13
v_gene: TRBV28
j_gene: TRBJ1-5
abundance: NA

CDR3aa: CASSLWLYGYTF
len: 12
v_gene: TRBV5-5
j_gene: TRBJ1-2
abundance: NA

CDR3aa: CASSYIPTGNQPQHF
len: 15
v_gene: TRBV6-6
j_gene: TRBJ1-5
abundance: NA

CDR3aa: CASSEGTGAKISYGYTF
len: 17
v_gene: TRBV6-1
j_gene: TRBJ1-2
abundance: NA

CDR3aa: CASSFRTGMNTEAFF
len: 15
v_gene: TRBV5-1
j_gene: TRBJ1-1
abundance: few

CDR3aa: CASSQVAPGEETQYF
len: 15
v_gene: TRBV4-1
j_gene: TRBJ2-5
abundance: once

CDR3aa: CASSQVNRGNSTDTQYF
len: 17
v_gene: TRBV14
j_gene: TRBJ2-3
abundance: NA

CDR3aa: CASSLTSGAYEQYF
len: 14
v_gene: TRBV5-1
j_gene: TRBJ2-7
abundance: NA

CDR3aa: CASSPWTGGASSYTF
len: 15
v_gene: TRBV6-5
j_gene: TRBJ1-2
abundance: NA

CDR3aa: CASSLARSGVDTQYF
len: 15
v_gene: TRBV5-4
j_gene: TRBJ2-3
abundance: NA

CDR3aa: CASSLDRQQPQHF
len: 13
v_gene: TRBV11-2
j_gene: TRBJ1-5
abundance: few

CDR3aa: CASSDPPRGKETQYF
len: 15
v_gene: TRBV6-1
j_gene: TRBJ2-5
abundance: NA

CDR3aa: CASNRGNTGELFF
len: 13
v_gene: TRBV6-5
j_gene: TRBJ2-2
abundance: NA

CDR3aa: CAISALLPTGPANTGELFF
len: 19
v_gene: TRBV10-3
j_gene: TRBJ2-2
abundance: NA

CDR3aa: CASQHRGPGNTIYF
len: 14
v_gene: TRBV5-6
j_gene: TRBJ1-3
abundance: NA

CDR3aa: CASSPPPDTPSYEQYF
len: 16
v_gene: TRBV27
j_gene: TRBJ2-7
abundance: NA

CDR3aa: CASSIGGVEAFF
len: 12
v_gene: TRBV5-4
j_gene: TRBJ1-1
abundance: NA

CDR3aa: CATTEGTSGINEQFF
len: 15
v_gene: TRBV19
j_gene: TRBJ2-1
abundance: NA

CDR3aa: CASSQDSFYGYTF
len: 13
v_gene: TRBV6-5
j_gene: TRBJ1-2
abundance: NA

CDR3aa: CASSLGQGAGANVLTF
len: 16
v_gene: TRBV5-1
j_gene: TRBJ2-6
abundance: NA

CDR3aa: CASSSDPEPGGYGYTF
len: 16
v_gene: TRBV7-2
j_gene: TRBJ1-2
abundance: once

CDR3aa: CASSLRQGHGNTEAFF
len: 16
v_gene: TRBV5-1
j_gene: TRBJ1-1
abundance: NA

CDR3aa: CASSHWTTGYGYTF
len: 14
v_gene: TRBV14
j_gene: TRBJ1-2
abundance: once

CDR3aa: CASSWTVAEAFF
len: 12
v_gene: TRBV28
j_gene: TRBJ1-1
abundance: NA

CDR3aa: CASSLEGGIEAFF
len: 13
v_gene: TRBV5-1
j_gene: TRBJ1-1
abundance: NA

CDR3aa: CASRYDREAFF
len: 11
v_gene: TRBV2
j_gene: TRBJ1-1
abundance: NA

CDR3aa: CAARDTLRGYGYTF
len: 14
v_gene: TRBV6-4
j_gene: TRBJ1-2
abundance: NA

CDR3aa: CASQGETNYGYTF
len: 13
v_gene: TRBV2
j_gene: TRBJ1-2
abundance: NA

CDR3aa: CASSQDGAGGVLSAGANVLTF
len: 21
v_gene: TRBV4-1
j_gene: TRBJ2-6
abundance: NA

CDR3aa: CASSVRDRDLGNTIYF
len: 16
v_gene: TRBV9
j_gene: TRBJ1-3
abundance: NA

CDR3aa: CASSQSPSGGARARRGNEQFF
len: 21
v_gene: TRBV4-1
j_gene: TRBJ2-1
abundance: NA

CDR3aa: CASSRLAGGQSSYNEQFF
len: 18
v_gene: TRBV4-1
j_gene: TRBJ2-1
abundance: NA

CDR3aa: CASSGGLVVGDTQYF
len: 15
v_gene: TRBV6-1
j_gene: TRBJ2-3
abundance: NA

CDR3aa: CASSLAGTGFMNTEAFF
len: 17
v_gene: TRBV5-1
j_gene: TRBJ1-1
abundance: NA

CDR3aa: CASSLDRMWREAYNEQFF
len: 18
v_gene: TRBV11-2
j_gene: TRBJ2-1
abundance: NA

CDR3aa: CASSQASGGAGEQFF
len: 15
v_gene: TRBV4-1
j_gene: TRBJ2-1
abundance: NA

CDR3aa: CASSPGLAGGRAGELFF
len: 17
v_gene: TRBV7-9
j_gene: TRBJ2-2
abundance: NA

CDR3aa: CASARGGITGANVLTF
len: 16
v_gene: TRBV4-1
j_gene: TRBJ2-6
abundance: NA

CDR3aa: CASSKTGNVGDSPLHF
len: 16
v_gene: TRBV28
j_gene: TRBJ1-6
abundance: NA

CDR3aa: CASSEQGNEQFF
len: 12
v_gene: TRBV9
j_gene: TRBJ2-1
abundance: NA

CDR3aa: CASSGTLRGLSYEQYF
len: 16
v_gene: TRBV6-1
j_gene: TRBJ2-7
abundance: NA

CDR3aa: CASSLRQGETQYF
len: 13
v_gene: TRBV27
j_gene: TRBJ2-5
abundance: NA

CDR3aa: CASSVNDILYGYTF
len: 14
v_gene: TRBV9
j_gene: TRBJ1-2
abundance: NA